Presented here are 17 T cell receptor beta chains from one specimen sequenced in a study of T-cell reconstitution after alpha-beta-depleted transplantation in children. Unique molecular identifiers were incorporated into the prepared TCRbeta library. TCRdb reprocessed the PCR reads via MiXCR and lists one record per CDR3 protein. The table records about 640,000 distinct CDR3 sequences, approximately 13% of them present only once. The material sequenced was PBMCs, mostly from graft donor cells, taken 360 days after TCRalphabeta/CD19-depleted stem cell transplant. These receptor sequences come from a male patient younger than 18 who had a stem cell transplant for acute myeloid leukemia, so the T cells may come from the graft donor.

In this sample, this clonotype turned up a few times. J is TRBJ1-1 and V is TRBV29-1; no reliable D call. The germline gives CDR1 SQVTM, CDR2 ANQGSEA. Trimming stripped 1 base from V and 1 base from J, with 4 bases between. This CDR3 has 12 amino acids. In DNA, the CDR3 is TGCAGCGTTGAAGGAGGGAACACTGAAGCTTTCTTT. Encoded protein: CSVEGGNTEAFF.

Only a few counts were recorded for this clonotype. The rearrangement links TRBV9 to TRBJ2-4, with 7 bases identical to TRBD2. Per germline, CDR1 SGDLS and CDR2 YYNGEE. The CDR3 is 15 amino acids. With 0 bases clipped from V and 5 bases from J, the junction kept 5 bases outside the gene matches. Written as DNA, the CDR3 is TGTGCCAGCAGCGTAGCCGGGACTAAGCAAAACATTCAGTACTTC. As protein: CASSVAGTKQNIQYF. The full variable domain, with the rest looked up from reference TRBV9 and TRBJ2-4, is DSGVTQTPKHLITATGQRVTLRCSPRSGDLSVYWYQQSLDQGLQFLIQYYNGEERAKGNILERFSAQQFPDLHSELNLSSLELGDSALYFCASSVAGTKQNIQYFGAGTRLSVL.

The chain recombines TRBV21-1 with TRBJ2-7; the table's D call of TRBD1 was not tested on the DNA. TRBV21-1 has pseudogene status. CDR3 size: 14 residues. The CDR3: CASSKPGTGERQYF. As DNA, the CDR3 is TGTGCCAGCAGCAAACCCGGGACGGGAGAGCGGCAGTACTTC.

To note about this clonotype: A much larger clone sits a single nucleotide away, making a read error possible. CDR3 region: CAGSSTRGHSYEQYF. DNA for the CDR3: TGTGCCGGCAGCTCAACCCGGGGTCACTCCTACGAGCAGTACTTC. V gene TRBV7-9 combines with J gene TRBJ2-7; the D gene is possibly TRBD2 (5 bases). Germline lookup yields CDR1 SEHNR and CDR2 FQNEAQ (reference sequence). This CDR3 comprises 15 residues.

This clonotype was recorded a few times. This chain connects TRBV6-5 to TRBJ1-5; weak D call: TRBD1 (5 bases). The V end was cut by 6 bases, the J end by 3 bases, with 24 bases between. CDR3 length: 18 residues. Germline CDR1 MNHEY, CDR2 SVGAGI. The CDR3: CASRPLTAGDGYNQPQHF. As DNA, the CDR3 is TGTGCCAGCAGACCCCTCACCGCCGGGGACGGTTACAATCAGCCCCAGCATTTT.

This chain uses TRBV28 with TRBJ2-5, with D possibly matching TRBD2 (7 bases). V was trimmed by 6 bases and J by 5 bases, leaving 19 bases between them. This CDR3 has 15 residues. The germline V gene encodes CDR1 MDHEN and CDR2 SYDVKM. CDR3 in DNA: TGTGCCAGCAGCTCTCCCCGGGGGCGGGAGGAGACCCAGTACTTC. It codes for CASSSPRGREETQYF.

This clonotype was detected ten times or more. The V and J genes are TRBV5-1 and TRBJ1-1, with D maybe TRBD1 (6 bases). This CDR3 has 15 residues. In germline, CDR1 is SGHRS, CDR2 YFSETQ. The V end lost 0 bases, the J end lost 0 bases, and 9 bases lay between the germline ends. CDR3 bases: TGCGCCAGCAGCTTGGACGGACAGATGAACACTGAAGCTTTCTTT. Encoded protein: CASSLDGQMNTEAFF. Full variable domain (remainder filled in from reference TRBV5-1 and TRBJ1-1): KAGVTQTPRYLIKTRGQQVTLSCSPISGHRSVSWYQQTPGQGLQFLFEYFSETQRNKGNFPGRFSGRQFSNSRSEMNVSTLELGDSALYLCASSLDGQMNTEAFFGQGTRLTVV.

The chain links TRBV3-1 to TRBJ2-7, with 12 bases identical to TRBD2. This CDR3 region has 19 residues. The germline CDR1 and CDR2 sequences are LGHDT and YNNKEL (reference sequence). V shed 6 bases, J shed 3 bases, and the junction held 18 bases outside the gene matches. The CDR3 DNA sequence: TGTGCCAGCAGTCCCAGTGGGGGGTCACTAGCGGGAGGTAACTACGAGCAGTACTTC. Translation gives CASSPSGGSLAGGNYEQYF.

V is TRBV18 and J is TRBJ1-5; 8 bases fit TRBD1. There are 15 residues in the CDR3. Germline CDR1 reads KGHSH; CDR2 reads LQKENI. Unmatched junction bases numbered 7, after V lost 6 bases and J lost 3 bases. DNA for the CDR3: TGTGCCAGCTCTCTGACAGGGGAGTTCAATCAGCCCCAGCATTTT. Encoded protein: CASSLTGEFNQPQHF.

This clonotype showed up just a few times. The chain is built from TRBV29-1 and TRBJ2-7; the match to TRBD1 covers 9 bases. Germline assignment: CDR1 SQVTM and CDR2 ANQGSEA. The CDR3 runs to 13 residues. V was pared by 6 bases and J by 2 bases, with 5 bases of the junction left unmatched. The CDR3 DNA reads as TGCAGCGTCTCCGGGACAGGGCCCTACGAGCAGTACTTC. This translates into CSVSGTGPYEQYF.

DNA of the CDR3: TGTGCCTGGAGTGTATTTGTCGCGGGAGGGCCGAAGGGGCAGTACTTC. Protein: CAWSVFVAGGPKGQYF. The rearrangement joins TRBV30 to TRBJ2-7, with 9 bases that match TRBD2. The germline V gene has CDR1 GTSNPN and CDR2 SVGIG (reference sequence). The CDR3 runs to 16 residues. J gave up 9 bases and V 0 bases, and 15 bases lay outside the gene matches.

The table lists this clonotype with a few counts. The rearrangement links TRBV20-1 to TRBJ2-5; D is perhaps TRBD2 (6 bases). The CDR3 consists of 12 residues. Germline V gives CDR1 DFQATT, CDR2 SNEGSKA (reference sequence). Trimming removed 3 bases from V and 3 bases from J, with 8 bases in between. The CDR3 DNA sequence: TGCAGTGCTAGGGAGGGTAAAGAGACCCAGTACTTC. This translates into CSAREGKETQYF.

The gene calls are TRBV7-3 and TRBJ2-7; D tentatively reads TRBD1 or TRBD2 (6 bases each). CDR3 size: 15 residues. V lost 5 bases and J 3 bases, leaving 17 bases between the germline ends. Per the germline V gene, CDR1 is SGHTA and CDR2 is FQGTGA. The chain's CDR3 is CASSAMGGPLYEQYF. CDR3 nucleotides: TGTGCCAGCAGCGCGATGGGGGGCCCCCTCTACGAGCAGTACTTC. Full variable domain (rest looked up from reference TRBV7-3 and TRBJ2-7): GAGVSQTPSNKVTEKGKYVELRCDPISGHTALYWYRQSLGQGPEFLIYFQGTGAADDSGLPNDRFFAVRPEGSVSTLKIQRTERGDSAVYLCASSAMGGPLYEQYFGPGTRLTVT.

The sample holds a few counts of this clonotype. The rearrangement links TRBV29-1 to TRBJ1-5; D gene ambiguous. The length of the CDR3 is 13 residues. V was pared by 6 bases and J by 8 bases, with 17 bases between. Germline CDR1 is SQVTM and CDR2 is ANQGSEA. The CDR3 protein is CSVSSAAGKPQHF. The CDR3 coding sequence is TGCAGCGTGTCGTCGGCGGCCGGTAAGCCCCAGCATTTT.

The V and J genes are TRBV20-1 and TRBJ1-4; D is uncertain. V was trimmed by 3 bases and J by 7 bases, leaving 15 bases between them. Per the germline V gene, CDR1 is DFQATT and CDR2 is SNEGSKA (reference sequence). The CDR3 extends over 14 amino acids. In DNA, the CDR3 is TGCAGTGCTAGGCAACAGCGAAGCCTTGAAAAACTGTTTTTT. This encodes CSARQQRSLEKLFF.

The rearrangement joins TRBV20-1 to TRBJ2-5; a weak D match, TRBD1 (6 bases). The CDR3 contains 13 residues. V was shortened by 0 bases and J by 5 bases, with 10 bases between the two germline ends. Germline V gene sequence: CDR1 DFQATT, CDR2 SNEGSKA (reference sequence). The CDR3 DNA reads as TGCAGTGCTAGAGATAGGCAGGGGGAGACCCAGTACTTC. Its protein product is CSARDRQGETQYF.

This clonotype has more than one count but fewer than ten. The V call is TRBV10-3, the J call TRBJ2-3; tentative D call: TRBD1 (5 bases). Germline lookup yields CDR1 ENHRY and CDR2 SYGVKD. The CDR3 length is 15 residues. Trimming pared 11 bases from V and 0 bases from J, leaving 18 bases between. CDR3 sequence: CALPRGAQSTDTQYF. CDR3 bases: TGTGCCCTCCCTCGTGGGGCACAGAGCACAGATACGCAGTATTTT.